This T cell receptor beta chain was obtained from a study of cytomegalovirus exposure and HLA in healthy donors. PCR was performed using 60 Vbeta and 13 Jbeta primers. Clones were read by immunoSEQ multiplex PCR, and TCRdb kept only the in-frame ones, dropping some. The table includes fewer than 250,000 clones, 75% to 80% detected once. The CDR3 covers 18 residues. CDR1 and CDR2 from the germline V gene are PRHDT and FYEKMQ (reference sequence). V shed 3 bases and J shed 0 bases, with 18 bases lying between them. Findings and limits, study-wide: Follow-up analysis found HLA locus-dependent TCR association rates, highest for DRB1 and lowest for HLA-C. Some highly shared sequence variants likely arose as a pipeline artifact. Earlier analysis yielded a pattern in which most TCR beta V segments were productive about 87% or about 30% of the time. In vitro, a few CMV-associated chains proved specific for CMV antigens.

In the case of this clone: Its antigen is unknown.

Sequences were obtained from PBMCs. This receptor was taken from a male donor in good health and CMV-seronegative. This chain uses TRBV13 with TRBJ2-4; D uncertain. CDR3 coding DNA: TGTGCCAGCAGCTTCACCACCACTCCAACCACAGCCAAAAACATTCAGTACTTC. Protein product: CASSFTTTPTTAKNIQYF.